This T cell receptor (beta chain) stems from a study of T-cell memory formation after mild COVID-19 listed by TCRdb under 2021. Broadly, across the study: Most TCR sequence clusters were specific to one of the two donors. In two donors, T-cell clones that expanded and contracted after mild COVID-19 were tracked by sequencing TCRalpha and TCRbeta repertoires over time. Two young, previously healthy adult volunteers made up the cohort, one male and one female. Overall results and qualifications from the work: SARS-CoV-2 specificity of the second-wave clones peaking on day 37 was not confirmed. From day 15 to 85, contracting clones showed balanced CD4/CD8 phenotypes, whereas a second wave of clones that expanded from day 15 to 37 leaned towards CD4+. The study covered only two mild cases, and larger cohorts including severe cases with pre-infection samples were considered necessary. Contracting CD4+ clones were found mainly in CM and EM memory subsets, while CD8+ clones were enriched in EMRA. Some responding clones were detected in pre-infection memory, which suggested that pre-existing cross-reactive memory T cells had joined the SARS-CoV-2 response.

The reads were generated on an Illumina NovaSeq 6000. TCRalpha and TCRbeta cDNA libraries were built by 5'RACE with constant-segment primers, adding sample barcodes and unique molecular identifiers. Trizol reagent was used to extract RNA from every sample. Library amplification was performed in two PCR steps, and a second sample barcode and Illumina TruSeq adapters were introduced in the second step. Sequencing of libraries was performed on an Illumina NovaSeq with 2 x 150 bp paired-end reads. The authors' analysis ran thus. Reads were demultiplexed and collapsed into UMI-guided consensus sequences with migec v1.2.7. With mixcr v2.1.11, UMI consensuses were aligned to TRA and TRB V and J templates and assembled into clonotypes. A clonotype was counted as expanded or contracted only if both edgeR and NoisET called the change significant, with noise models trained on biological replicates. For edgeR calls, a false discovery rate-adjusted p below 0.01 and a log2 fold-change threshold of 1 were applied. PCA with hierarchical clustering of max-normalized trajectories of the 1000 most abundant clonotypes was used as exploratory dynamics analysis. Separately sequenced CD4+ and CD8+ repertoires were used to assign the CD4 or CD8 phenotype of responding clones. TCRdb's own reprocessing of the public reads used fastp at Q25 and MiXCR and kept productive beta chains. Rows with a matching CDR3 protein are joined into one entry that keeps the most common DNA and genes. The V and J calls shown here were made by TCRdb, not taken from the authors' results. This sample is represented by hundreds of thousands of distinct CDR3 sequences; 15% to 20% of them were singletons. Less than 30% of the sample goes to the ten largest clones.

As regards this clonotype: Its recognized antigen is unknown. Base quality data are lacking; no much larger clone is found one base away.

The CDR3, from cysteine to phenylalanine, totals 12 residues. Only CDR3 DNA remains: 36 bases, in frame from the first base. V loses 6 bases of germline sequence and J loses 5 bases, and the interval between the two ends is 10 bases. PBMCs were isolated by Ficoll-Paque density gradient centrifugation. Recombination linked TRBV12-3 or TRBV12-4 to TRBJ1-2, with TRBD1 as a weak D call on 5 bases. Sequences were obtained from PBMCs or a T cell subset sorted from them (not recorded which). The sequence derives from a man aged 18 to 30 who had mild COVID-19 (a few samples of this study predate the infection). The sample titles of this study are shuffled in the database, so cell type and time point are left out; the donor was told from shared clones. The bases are TGTGCCAGCAGCTCGGACATTTATGGCTACACCTTC. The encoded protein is CASSSDIYGYTF.